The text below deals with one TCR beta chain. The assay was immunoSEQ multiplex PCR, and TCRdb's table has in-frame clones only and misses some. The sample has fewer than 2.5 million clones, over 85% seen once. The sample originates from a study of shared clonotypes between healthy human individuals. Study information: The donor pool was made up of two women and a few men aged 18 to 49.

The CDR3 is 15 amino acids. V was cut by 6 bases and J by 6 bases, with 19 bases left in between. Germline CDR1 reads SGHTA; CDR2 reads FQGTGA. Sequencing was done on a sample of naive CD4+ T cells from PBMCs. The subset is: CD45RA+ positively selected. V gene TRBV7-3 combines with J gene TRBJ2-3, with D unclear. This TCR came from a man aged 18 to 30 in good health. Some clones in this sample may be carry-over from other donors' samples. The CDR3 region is CASSLQIGPLDTQYF. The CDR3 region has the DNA TGTGCCAGCAGTTTACAGATAGGCCCGCTCGATACGCAGTATTTT.